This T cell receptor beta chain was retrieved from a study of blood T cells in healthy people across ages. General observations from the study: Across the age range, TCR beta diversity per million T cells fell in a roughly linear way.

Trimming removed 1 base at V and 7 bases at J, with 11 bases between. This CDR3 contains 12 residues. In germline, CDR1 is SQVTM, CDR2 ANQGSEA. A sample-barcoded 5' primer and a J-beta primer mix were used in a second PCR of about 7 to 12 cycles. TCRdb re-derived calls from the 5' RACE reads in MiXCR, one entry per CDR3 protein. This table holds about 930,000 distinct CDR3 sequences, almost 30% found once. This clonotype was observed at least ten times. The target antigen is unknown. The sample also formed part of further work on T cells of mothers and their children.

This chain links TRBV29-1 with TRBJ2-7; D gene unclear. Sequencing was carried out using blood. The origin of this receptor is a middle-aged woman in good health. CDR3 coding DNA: TGCAGCGTTGAAGGGGTTACACAGGAGCAGTACTTC. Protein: CSVEGVTQEQYF.